The clone carrying this T cell receptor beta chain was recorded only once. The entry originates in a study of T cell changes during pregnancy in multiple sclerosis. The CDR3 sequence is 15 residues long. Trimming stripped 2 bases from V and 4 bases from J, with 14 bases between. Germline CDR1 is MNHEY and CDR2 is SVGAGI. Repertoires were generated with immunoSEQ multiplex PCR, while TCRdb's copy carries only in-frame clones and drops some. The profile shows around 55,000 clones, about 92% of them singletons. Sample: CD8+ T cells from peripheral blood mononuclear cells, taken in the second trimester of pregnancy. The chain has TRBV6-5 and TRBJ1-1; D might be TRBD1 (5 bases). The TCR was taken from a female donor with multiple sclerosis, enrolled in a pregnancy study. CDR3 nucleotide sequence: TGTGCCAGCAGTTACCCCACCGGGGGGGGCACTGAAGCTTTCTTT. It specifies CASSYPTGGGTEAFF.